These T cell receptor beta chains were read from a single sample in a study of CD8 T cells in ankylosing spondylitis. TCRdb re-analysed the 5' RACE reads in MiXCR, keeping a single row per CDR3 protein. The sample holds 10,000 or so distinct CDR3 sequences; under 6.5% are singletons and the top ten take around 41%. The sample consisted of blood, either unsorted or a sorted T cell fraction (not recorded which). All receptors derive from a female donor with ankylosing spondylitis or in good health (not recorded which). Both conserved end residues are part of each CDR3. D genes are given only for firm matches. Size is omitted from some rows. Given values are once, few, many or a class for expanded clones.

J: TRBJ2-7
V: TRBV9
D: TRBD2
size: many
CDR3: CASSPGTSGRFMNEQYF
DNA: TGTGCCAGCAGCCCAGGGACTAGCGGGAGGTTTATGAACGAGCAGTACTTC

J: TRBJ2-1
V: TRBV9
D: .
size: many
CDR3: CASSVGSSWGNEQFF
DNA: TGTGCCAGCAGCGTAGGAAGCTCTTGGGGCAATGAGCAGTTCTTC

J: TRBJ2-1
V: TRBV9
D: .
size: few
CDR3: CASSVESGAGSEQFF
DNA: TGTGCCAGCAGCGTAGAGTCGGGGGCCGGGAGTGAGCAGTTCTTC

J: TRBJ1-3
V: TRBV9
D: .
size: many
CDR3: CASSPSGTAGNTIYF
DNA: TGTGCCAGCAGCCCATCCGGGACTGCCGGCAACACCATATATTTT

J: TRBJ2-7
V: TRBV9
D: .
size: many
CDR3: CASSAGVEQYF
DNA: TGTGCCAGCAGCGCCGGGGTGGAGCAGTACTTC

J: TRBJ2-3
V: TRBV9
D: TRBD2
size: .
CDR3: CASTGTSTDTQYF
DNA: TGTGCCAGCACCGGGACTAGTACAGATACGCAGTATTTT

J: TRBJ2-2
V: TRBV9
D: TRBD1
size: .
CDR3: CASSVARTGGNTGELFF
DNA: TGTGCCAGCAGCGTAGCCAGGACAGGGGGGAACACCGGGGAGCTGTTTTTT

J: TRBJ2-3
V: TRBV9
D: TRBD1
size: many
CDR3: CASSVDPQTGDTDTQYF
DNA: TGTGCCAGCAGCGTAGACCCCCAGACAGGGGACACAGATACGCAGTATTTT

J: TRBJ1-2
V: TRBV9
D: .
size: many
CDR3: CASSPSQGAAYGYTF
DNA: TGTGCCAGCAGCCCCTCCCAAGGCGCTGCCTATGGCTACACCTTC

J: TRBJ2-5
V: TRBV9
D: .
size: many
CDR3: CASSVEGLYQETQYF
DNA: TGTGCCAGCAGCGTAGAGGGGTTGTACCAAGAGACCCAGTACTTC

J: TRBJ2-1
V: TRBV9
D: TRBD2
size: .
CDR3: CASSVSGGTYNEQFF
DNA: TGTGCCAGCAGCGTCAGCGGGGGGACTTACAATGAGCAGTTCTTC

J: TRBJ1-1
V: TRBV9
D: .
size: .
CDR3: CASSVGLRMNTEAFF
DNA: TGTGCCAGCAGCGTAGGGCTGCGGATGAACACTGAAGCTTTCTTT

J: TRBJ1-2
V: TRBV9
D: TRBD1
size: medium-sized
CDR3: CASQFGQGYGYTF
DNA: TGTGCCAGTCAATTCGGACAGGGCTATGGCTACACCTTC

J: TRBJ1-5
V: TRBV12-5
D: .
size: many
CDR3: CASGFPHRRIQPQHF
DNA: TGTGCTAGTGGTTTTCCCCACAGACGGATTCAGCCCCAGCATTTT

J: TRBJ1-1
V: TRBV9
D: TRBD1
size: many
CDR3: CASSEQGGNTEAFF
DNA: TGTGCCAGCAGCGAACAGGGGGGGAACACTGAAGCTTTCTTT

J: TRBJ2-1
V: TRBV9
D: .
size: many
CDR3: CASSLPGNEQFF
DNA: TGTGCCAGCAGCCTCCCGGGGAATGAGCAGTTCTTC

J: TRBJ2-1
V: TRBV9
D: TRBD1
size: many
CDR3: CASSGSPGQGTEQFF
DNA: TGTGCCAGCAGCGGTAGTCCGGGACAGGGGACTGAGCAGTTCTTC

J: TRBJ2-1
V: TRBV9
D: TRBD1
size: few
CDR3: CASLGQGDEQFF
DNA: TGTGCCAGTCTAGGCCAGGGGGATGAGCAGTTCTTC

J: TRBJ2-3
V: TRBV9
D: TRBD2
size: medium-sized
CDR3: CASSVGTREATDTQYF
DNA: TGTGCCAGCAGCGTAGGGACTAGAGAGGCCACAGATACGCAGTATTTT

J: TRBJ2-5
V: TRBV9
D: .
size: medium-sized
CDR3: CASSPSQGGLETQYF
DNA: TGTGCCAGCAGCCCCAGCCAGGGGGGGCTGGAGACCCAGTACTTC

J: TRBJ2-7
V: TRBV9
D: .
size: .
CDR3: CASSPGGSGTYEQYF
DNA: TGTGCCAGCAGCCCAGGGGGTAGCGGGACCTACGAGCAGTACTTC

J: TRBJ2-1
V: TRBV9
D: TRBD2
size: many
CDR3: CASSLGLAGDNEQFF
DNA: TGTGCCAGCAGCCTGGGACTAGCGGGGGACAATGAGCAGTTCTTC

J: TRBJ2-5
V: TRBV9
D: TRBD1
size: many
CDR3: CASSTPGQQETQYF
DNA: TGTGCCAGCAGCACTCCGGGACAGCAAGAGACCCAGTACTTC

J: TRBJ2-5
V: TRBV9
D: .
size: many
CDR3: CASSVNKWQPQETQYF
DNA: TGTGCCAGCAGCGTTAATAAGTGGCAGCCACAAGAGACCCAGTACTTC

J: TRBJ1-2
V: TRBV9
D: TRBD1
size: medium-sized
CDR3: CASSVTTGTGGGTVSYTF
DNA: TGTGCCAGCAGCGTCACCACCGGGACAGGGGGCGGCACAGTATCTTACACCTTC

J: TRBJ2-2
V: TRBV9
D: TRBD2
size: .
CDR3: CASSPTRGAGELFF
DNA: TGTGCCAGCAGCCCCACGCGGGGGGCCGGGGAGCTGTTTTTT

J: TRBJ2-1
V: TRBV9
D: .
size: many
CDR3: CASSVSGAGEQFF
DNA: TGTGCCAGCAGCGTCTCAGGGGCGGGTGAGCAGTTCTTC

J: TRBJ1-6
V: TRBV9
D: TRBD1
size: many
CDR3: CASSASTTGPNSPLHF
DNA: TGTGCCAGCAGCGCCAGTACGACAGGGCCTAATTCACCCCTCCACTTT

J: TRBJ1-4
V: TRBV9
D: .
size: medium-sized
CDR3: CASSTPGTDEKLFF
DNA: TGTGCCAGCAGCACACCGGGGACGGACGAAAAACTGTTTTTT

J: TRBJ2-5
V: TRBV9
D: TRBD2
size: .
CDR3: CASSVWGGGQETQYF
DNA: TGTGCCAGCAGCGTATGGGGGGGTGGCCAAGAGACCCAGTACTTC

J: TRBJ2-1
V: TRBV9
D: TRBD2
size: medium-sized
CDR3: CASSVEAVRGGNNEQFF
DNA: TGTGCCAGCAGCGTAGAGGCCGTCCGGGGGGGGAACAATGAGCAGTTCTTC

J: TRBJ2-7
V: TRBV9
D: TRBD2
size: many
CDR3: CASSVAAGGPREQYF
DNA: TGTGCCAGCAGCGTAGCGGCGGGGGGGCCTCGTGAGCAGTACTTC

J: TRBJ2-3
V: TRBV9
D: TRBD2
size: many
CDR3: CASSVARTSGGTDTQYF
DNA: TGTGCCAGCAGCGTAGCTAGGACTAGCGGGGGCACAGATACGCAGTATTTT